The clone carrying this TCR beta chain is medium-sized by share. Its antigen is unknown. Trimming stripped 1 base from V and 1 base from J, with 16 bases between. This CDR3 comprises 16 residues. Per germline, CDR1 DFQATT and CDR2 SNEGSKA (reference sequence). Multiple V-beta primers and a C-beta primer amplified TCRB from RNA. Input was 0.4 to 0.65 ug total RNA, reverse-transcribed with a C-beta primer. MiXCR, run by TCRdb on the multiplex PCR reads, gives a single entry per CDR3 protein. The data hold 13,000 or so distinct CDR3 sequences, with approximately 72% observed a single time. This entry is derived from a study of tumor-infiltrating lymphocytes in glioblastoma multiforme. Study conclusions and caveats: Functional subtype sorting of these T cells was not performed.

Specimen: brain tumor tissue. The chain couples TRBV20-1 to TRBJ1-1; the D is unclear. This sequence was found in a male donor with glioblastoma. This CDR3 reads CSARVQTLSTNTEAFF. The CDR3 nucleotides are TGCAGTGCTAGAGTCCAGACCCTGAGTACGAACACTGAAGCTTTCTTT.